These T cell receptor beta chains were read from a single sample in a study of cytomegalovirus exposure and HLA in healthy donors. Measured with immunoSEQ multiplex PCR; TCRdb has only the in-frame clones, and not every one. The sample has more than 70,000 clones; the top ten hold roughly 1.5%. Sample: PBMCs. These receptors all stem from a woman aged 60-70 years in good health and CMV-seronegative. The CDR3 runs from the conserved cysteine through the conserved F or W. The D gene is left open where the match is weak.

j_gene: TRBJ2-7; v_gene: TRBV5-4; d_gene: TRBD1; CDR3nt: TGTGCCAGCAGCCTCACCGGGACAGGTTATGAGGAGCAGTACTTC; CDR3aa: CASSLTGTGYEEQYF
j_gene: TRBJ2-1; v_gene: TRBV7-8; d_gene: TRBD2; CDR3nt: TGTGCCAGCAGCTTCGGACTAGCGGGAGCTGATGAGCAGTTCTTC; CDR3aa: CASSFGLAGADEQFF
j_gene: TRBJ2-2; v_gene: TRBV9; d_gene: NA; CDR3nt: TGTGCCAGCAGCGGAGCCGCGAACACCGGGGAGCTGTTTTTT; CDR3aa: CASSGAANTGELFF
j_gene: TRBJ1-1; v_gene: TRBV27; d_gene: TRBD1; CDR3nt: TGTGCCAGCAGTTTATGGACAGGGGCCACTGAAGCTTTCTTT; CDR3aa: CASSLWTGATEAFF
j_gene: TRBJ2-1; v_gene: TRBV19; d_gene: TRBD1; CDR3nt: TGTGCCAGCGGACAGGGCTTATCCTACAATGAGCAGTTCTTC; CDR3aa: CASGQGLSYNEQFF
j_gene: TRBJ1-1; v_gene: TRBV19; d_gene: NA; CDR3nt: TGTGCCAGTAGTGAGTCCGCGAACACTGAAGCTTTCTTT; CDR3aa: CASSESANTEAFF
j_gene: TRBJ2-3; v_gene: TRBV29-1; d_gene: TRBD2; CDR3nt: TGCAGCGTTTCCGGGACTAGGCAGACAGATACGCAGTATTTT; CDR3aa: CSVSGTRQTDTQYF
j_gene: TRBJ2-3; v_gene: TRBV7-9; d_gene: NA; CDR3nt: TGTGCCAGCACCCTTGGAGATCCCGCAGATACGCAGTATTTT; CDR3aa: CASTLGDPADTQYF
j_gene: TRBJ2-1; v_gene: TRBV5-8; d_gene: TRBD2; CDR3nt: TGTGCCAGCAGCTTCGGACTAGCGGGCTACAATGAGCAGTTCTTC; CDR3aa: CASSFGLAGYNEQFF
j_gene: TRBJ1-1; v_gene: TRBV29-1; d_gene: NA; CDR3nt: TGCAGCGTTGAAGGGCAAACGAACACTGAAGCTTTCTTT; CDR3aa: CSVEGQTNTEAFF
j_gene: TRBJ2-7; v_gene: TRBV5-1; d_gene: NA; CDR3nt: TGCGCCAGCAGCTTGGCCTCAGGGGAGCCGACGTACGAGCAGTACTTC; CDR3aa: CASSLASGEPTYEQYF
j_gene: TRBJ2-7; v_gene: TRBV27; d_gene: NA; CDR3nt: TGTGCCAGCAGTTTTGGGCCAACCTACGAGCAGTACTTC; CDR3aa: CASSFGPTYEQYF
j_gene: TRBJ2-7; v_gene: TRBV4-1; d_gene: NA; CDR3nt: TGCGCCAGCAGCCAAGAAGGCAGGGGCTACGAGCAGTACTTC; CDR3aa: CASSQEGRGYEQYF
j_gene: TRBJ2-7; v_gene: TRBV7-8; d_gene: NA; CDR3nt: TGTGCCAGCAGCTCAGACAGGTCCGGGGAGCAGTACTTC; CDR3aa: CASSSDRSGEQYF
j_gene: TRBJ1-4; v_gene: TRBV5-1; d_gene: NA; CDR3nt: TGCGCCAGCAGCTTGTCGGAGGGAACTAATGAAAAACTGTTTTTT; CDR3aa: CASSLSEGTNEKLFF
j_gene: TRBJ1-5; v_gene: TRBV28; d_gene: NA; CDR3nt: TGTGCCAGCAGTTTCGGGGGGGTGGGGGTCAATCAGCCCCAGCATTTT; CDR3aa: CASSFGGVGVNQPQHF
j_gene: TRBJ1-1; v_gene: TRBV6-5; d_gene: TRBD1; CDR3nt: TGTGCCAGCAGATTGACCGGGACAGGGGTTAATGAGGCTTTCTTT; CDR3aa: CASRLTGTGVNEAFF
j_gene: TRBJ2-7; v_gene: TRBV2; d_gene: NA; CDR3nt: TGTGCCAGCATTCCTCGGGAACAGGGTGGCGAGCAGTACTTC; CDR3aa: CASIPREQGGEQYF
j_gene: TRBJ1-3; v_gene: TRBV7-9; d_gene: TRBD1; CDR3nt: TGTGCCAGCAGCTTAGCGCTACAGGGGGTTGGTGGAAACACCATATATTTT; CDR3aa: CASSLALQGVGGNTIYF
j_gene: TRBJ2-7; v_gene: TRBV28; d_gene: TRBD1; CDR3nt: TGTGCCAGCAGTGCCGGGACAGGGGTAATCGAGCAGTACTTC; CDR3aa: CASSAGTGVIEQYF
j_gene: TRBJ2-7; v_gene: TRBV27; d_gene: NA; CDR3nt: TGTGCCAGCAGTTCCCTTCGGGGGTACGAGCAGTACTTC; CDR3aa: CASSSLRGYEQYF
j_gene: TRBJ2-1; v_gene: TRBV4-2; d_gene: TRBD2; CDR3nt: TGTGCCAGCAGCCAAGTAGAAACTCGGTTGAGCGGGAGCTACAATGAGCAGTTCTTC; CDR3aa: CASSQVETRLSGSYNEQFF
j_gene: TRBJ2-1; v_gene: TRBV4-1; d_gene: TRBD2; CDR3nt: TGCGCCAGCAGCCAAGAGTCACTAGCGGGGAATGAGCAGTTCTTC; CDR3aa: CASSQESLAGNEQFF
j_gene: TRBJ2-2; v_gene: TRBV2; d_gene: TRBD1; CDR3nt: TGTGCCAGCAGTTGGGGACAGGGGGAAAGCGGGGAGCTGTTTTTT; CDR3aa: CASSWGQGESGELFF
j_gene: TRBJ2-1; v_gene: TRBV5-1; d_gene: TRBD1; CDR3nt: TGCGCCAGCAGCCTAGGGACAGGGGAACACAATGAGCAGTTCTTC; CDR3aa: CASSLGTGEHNEQFF
j_gene: TRBJ2-1; v_gene: TRBV30; d_gene: NA; CDR3nt: TGTGCCTGGAGTGTCCCGACAGATACCATATTTTTCTCCAATGAGCAGTTCTTC; CDR3aa: CAWSVPTDTIFFSNEQFF
j_gene: TRBJ2-7; v_gene: TRBV28; d_gene: TRBD1; CDR3nt: TGTGCCAGCAGTCAGAGGGACAGGGGGTACTCCTACGAGCAGTACTTC; CDR3aa: CASSQRDRGYSYEQYF
j_gene: TRBJ2-3; v_gene: TRBV7-8; d_gene: TRBD2; CDR3nt: TGTGCCAGCAGCCCCCGACTAGCGCTGAGCACAGATACGCAGTATTTT; CDR3aa: CASSPRLALSTDTQYF
j_gene: TRBJ1-1; v_gene: TRBV7-6; d_gene: NA; CDR3nt: TGTGCCAGCAGCTTACCAGGGGAAAACACTGAAGCTTTCTTT; CDR3aa: CASSLPGENTEAFF
j_gene: TRBJ2-7; v_gene: TRBV9; d_gene: NA; CDR3nt: TGTGCCAGCAGCGTAGGTGGCGCGGTCTACGAGCAGTACTTC; CDR3aa: CASSVGGAVYEQYF
j_gene: TRBJ1-4; v_gene: TRBV28; d_gene: NA; CDR3nt: TGTGCCAGCAGTTTCAGGGGAAGGGCAACTAATGAAAAACTGTTTTTT; CDR3aa: CASSFRGRATNEKLFF
j_gene: TRBJ2-5; v_gene: TRBV18; d_gene: NA; CDR3nt: TGTGCCAGCTCACCACTAGGGGGACAAGAGACCCAGTACTTC; CDR3aa: CASSPLGGQETQYF
j_gene: TRBJ2-5; v_gene: TRBV2; d_gene: NA; CDR3nt: TGTGCCAGCAGTGTTAAAGAGACCCAGTACTTC; CDR3aa: CASSVKETQYF
j_gene: TRBJ1-1; v_gene: TRBV30; d_gene: NA; CDR3nt: TGTGCCTGGAGTTTCCCGGGGGTTCAGAACACTGAAGCTTTCTTT; CDR3aa: CAWSFPGVQNTEAFF
j_gene: TRBJ2-1; v_gene: TRBV7-3; d_gene: TRBD1; CDR3nt: TGTGCCAGCAGCCCGGGGACAGGGGGGTACAATGAGCAGTTCTTC; CDR3aa: CASSPGTGGYNEQFF
j_gene: TRBJ2-2; v_gene: TRBV28; d_gene: TRBD1; CDR3nt: TGTGCCAGCAGGCGAACGGGGACAGTGAACACCGGGGAGCTGTTTTTT; CDR3aa: CASRRTGTVNTGELFF
j_gene: TRBJ2-1; v_gene: TRBV7-9; d_gene: NA; CDR3nt: TGTGCCAGCAGCTCGGCAGGATCGCATGAGCAGTTCTTC; CDR3aa: CASSSAGSHEQFF
j_gene: TRBJ2-1; v_gene: TRBV10-3; d_gene: TRBD1; CDR3nt: TGTGCCATCAGTGAGGGACAGGGTTTAGGGTACAATGAGCAGTTCTTC; CDR3aa: CAISEGQGLGYNEQFF
j_gene: TRBJ2-7; v_gene: TRBV4-1; d_gene: NA; CDR3nt: TGCGCCAGCAGCCAAGACACGGGAACCTACGAGCAGTACTTC; CDR3aa: CASSQDTGTYEQYF
j_gene: TRBJ2-2; v_gene: TRBV4-1; d_gene: NA; CDR3nt: TGCGCCAGCAGCCTCAGGGACACCGGGGAGCTGTTTTTT; CDR3aa: CASSLRDTGELFF
j_gene: TRBJ2-4; v_gene: TRBV7-2; d_gene: TRBD2; CDR3nt: TGTGCCAGCAACCCCCGGGGCGGGAGGGCGGAAAACATTCAGTACTTC; CDR3aa: CASNPRGGRAENIQYF
j_gene: TRBJ2-1; v_gene: TRBV27; d_gene: TRBD1; CDR3nt: TGTGCCAGCAGCCGCCCCGGGACAGGGGGGGGGAATGAGCAGTTCTTC; CDR3aa: CASSRPGTGGGNEQFF
j_gene: TRBJ2-7; v_gene: TRBV2; d_gene: NA; CDR3nt: TGTGCCAGCAGTGCCACCCCCCTGACAGGCGGATACGAGCAGTACTTC; CDR3aa: CASSATPLTGGYEQYF
j_gene: TRBJ2-4; v_gene: TRBV7-9; d_gene: NA; CDR3nt: TGTGCCAGCAGCTTCCACACAGTAGTAGGAAACATTCAGTACTTC; CDR3aa: CASSFHTVVGNIQYF
j_gene: TRBJ2-3; v_gene: TRBV6-1; d_gene: TRBD2; CDR3nt: TGTGCCAGCAGTAATAGCGGGGGTCCAGATACGCAGTATTTT; CDR3aa: CASSNSGGPDTQYF
j_gene: TRBJ1-2; v_gene: TRBV10-3; d_gene: NA; CDR3nt: TGTGCCATCAGTGCCCACAGGGACGATGGCTACACCTTC; CDR3aa: CAISAHRDDGYTF
j_gene: TRBJ2-3; v_gene: TRBV10-2; d_gene: TRBD1; CDR3nt: TGCGCCAGTTGGGACAGGGGTATGACAGATACGCAGTATTTT; CDR3aa: CASWDRGMTDTQYF
j_gene: TRBJ1-1; v_gene: TRBV2; d_gene: NA; CDR3nt: TGTGCCAGCAGTGAAACGGGACTGCCCATGAACACTGAAGCTTTCTTT; CDR3aa: CASSETGLPMNTEAFF
j_gene: TRBJ2-7; v_gene: TRBV30; d_gene: TRBD2; CDR3nt: TGTGCCTGGAGTGTACAGCGGGACTACGAGCAGTACTTC; CDR3aa: CAWSVQRDYEQYF
j_gene: TRBJ2-7; v_gene: TRBV6-5; d_gene: TRBD1; CDR3nt: TGTGCCAGCAGTTACTCAAAGACAGGGGACGGCGAGCAGTACTTC; CDR3aa: CASSYSKTGDGEQYF
j_gene: TRBJ2-7; v_gene: TRBV4-1; d_gene: TRBD2; CDR3nt: TGCGCCGGCAGCCAAGATAATGGACTAGGCTCCTACGAGCAGTACTTC; CDR3aa: CAGSQDNGLGSYEQYF
j_gene: TRBJ1-1; v_gene: TRBV19; d_gene: TRBD1; CDR3nt: TGTGCCAGTAGTACCACCTTTGGACAGGCGTCCATGAACACTGAAGCTTTCTTT; CDR3aa: CASSTTFGQASMNTEAFF
j_gene: TRBJ1-3; v_gene: TRBV6-1; d_gene: NA; CDR3nt: TGTGCCAGCAGTGTCGGGACACCCTCTGGAAACACCATATATTTT; CDR3aa: CASSVGTPSGNTIYF
j_gene: TRBJ1-2; v_gene: TRBV14; d_gene: TRBD1; CDR3nt: TGTGCCAGCAGCCAAGATTCTGGGACAGCTTACTATGGCTACACCTTC; CDR3aa: CASSQDSGTAYYGYTF